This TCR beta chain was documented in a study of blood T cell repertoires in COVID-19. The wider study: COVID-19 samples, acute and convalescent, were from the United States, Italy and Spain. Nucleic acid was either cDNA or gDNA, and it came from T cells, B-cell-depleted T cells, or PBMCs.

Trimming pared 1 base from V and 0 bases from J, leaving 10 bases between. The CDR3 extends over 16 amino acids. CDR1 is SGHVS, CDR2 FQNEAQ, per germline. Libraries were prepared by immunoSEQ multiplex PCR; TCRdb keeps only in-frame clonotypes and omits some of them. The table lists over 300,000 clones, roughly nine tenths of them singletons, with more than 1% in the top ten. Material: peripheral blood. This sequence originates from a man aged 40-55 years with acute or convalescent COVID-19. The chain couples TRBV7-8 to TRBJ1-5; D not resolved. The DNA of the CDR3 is TGTGCCAGCAGCTTAGAGAGCGGTGGTAGCAATCAGCCCCAGCATTTT. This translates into CASSLESGGSNQPQHF.